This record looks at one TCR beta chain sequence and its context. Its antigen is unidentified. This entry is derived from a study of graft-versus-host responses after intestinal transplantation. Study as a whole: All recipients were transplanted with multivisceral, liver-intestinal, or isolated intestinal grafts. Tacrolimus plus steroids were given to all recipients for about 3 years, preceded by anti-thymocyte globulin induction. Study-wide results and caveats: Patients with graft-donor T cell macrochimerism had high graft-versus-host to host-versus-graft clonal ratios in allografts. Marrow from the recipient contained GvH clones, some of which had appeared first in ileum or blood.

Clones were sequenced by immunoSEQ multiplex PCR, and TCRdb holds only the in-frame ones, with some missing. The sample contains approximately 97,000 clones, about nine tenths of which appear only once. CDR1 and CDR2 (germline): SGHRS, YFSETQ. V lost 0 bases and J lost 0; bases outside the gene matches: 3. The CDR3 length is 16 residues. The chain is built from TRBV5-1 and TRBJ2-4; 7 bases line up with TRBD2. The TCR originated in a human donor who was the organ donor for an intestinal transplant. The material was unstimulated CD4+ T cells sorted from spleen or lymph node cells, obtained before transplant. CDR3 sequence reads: CASSLGGGGAKNIQYF. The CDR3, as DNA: TGCGCCAGCAGCTTGGGTGGCGGGGGAGCCAAAAACATTCAGTACTTC.